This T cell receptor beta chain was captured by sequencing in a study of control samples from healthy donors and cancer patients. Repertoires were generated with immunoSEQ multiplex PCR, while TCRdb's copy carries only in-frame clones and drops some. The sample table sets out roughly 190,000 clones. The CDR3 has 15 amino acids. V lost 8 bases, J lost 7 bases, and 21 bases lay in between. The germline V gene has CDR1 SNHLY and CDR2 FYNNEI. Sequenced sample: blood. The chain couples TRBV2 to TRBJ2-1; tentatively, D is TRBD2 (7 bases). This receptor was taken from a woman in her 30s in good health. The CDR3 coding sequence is TGTGCCAGCCCCCTTAGCCCGGGGGGCTCTAATGAGCAGTTCTTC. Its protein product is CASPLSPGGSNEQFF.